One and the same sample provided the 22 T cell receptor beta chains below, sequenced in a study of OX40 agonist ivuxolimab in advanced cancers. Profiling relied on immunoSEQ multiplex PCR, and the TCRdb table lists in-frame clones only, not all of them. This sample has tens of thousands of clones; about 88% occur once, and the top ten carry approximately 3.8%. The specimen comprised CD4+ or CD8+ T cells sorted from blood, sampled in a trial of the OX40 agonist ivuxolimab. The receptors shown here come from an adult with an advanced solid tumor such as melanoma, head and neck, liver or kidney cancer.

A note on this clone: Compared with germline, one end of the junction differs, possibly owing to a read error. This chain joins TRBV7-7 and TRBJ2-3; 11 bases agree with TRBD2. The germline CDR1 and CDR2 sequences are SSHAT and FNYEAQ (reference sequence). The CDR3 loop spans 16 amino acids. The CDR3 sequence: CASSLLAGAKTDTQYF. The DNA for the CDR3 is TGTGCTAGCAGCTTACTAGCGGGGGCCAAGACAGATACGCAGTATTTT.

As for this clone: At one of its ends the junction is not consistent with the germline gene, which may arise from a read error. The chain carries TRBV7-7 and TRBJ2-6, with 11 positions matching TRBD1. The CDR3 has 17 amino acids. Germline V CDR1 and CDR2: SSHAT, FNYEAQ (reference sequence). The CDR3 bases are TGTGCTAGCAGCTTCGGACAGGGGGCATCTGGGGCCAACGTCCTGACTTTC. Translated: CASSFGQGASGANVLTF.

This clone came up once. The rearrangement joins TRBV5-6 to TRBJ1-4; D is unclear. V was shortened by 5 bases and J by 4 bases, with 6 bases between the two germline ends. CDR1 is SGHDT, CDR2 YYEEEE, per germline. The CDR3 extends over 12 amino acids. The CDR3 spells CASSRNNEKLFF. The CDR3 nucleotides are TGTGCCAGCAGTAGAAATAATGAAAAACTGTTTTTT.

This sequence joins TRBV19 and TRBJ2-3; 8 bases agree with TRBD1. V lost 6 bases, J lost 2 bases, and 4 bases stayed unmatched. From germline, CDR1 is LNHDA and CDR2 SQIVND (reference sequence). The CDR3 has 14 residues. The CDR3 loop is CASSPDRATDTQYF. The CDR3 DNA reads as TGTGCCAGTAGCCCGGACAGGGCCACAGATACGCAGTATTTT.

The rearrangement links TRBV27 to TRBJ2-2; D remains ambiguous. V was cut by 5 bases and J by 3 bases, with 22 bases left in between. Germline values: CDR1 MNHEY, CDR2 SMNVEV (reference sequence). The CDR3 is 18 residues long. The CDR3 coding sequence is TGTGCCAGCAGTGAGACGGCCTTAGGAGACGTCGACACCGGGGAGCTGTTTTTT. Protein: CASSETALGDVDTGELFF.

About this clone: The same CDR3 also results from other DNA sequences found in this sample. The chain links TRBV27 to TRBJ1-2; D call uncertain. CDR3 length equals 13 residues. V lost 4 bases, J lost 7 bases, and 13 bases lay in between. Looked up from germline, CDR1 is MNHEY and CDR2 is SMNVEV (reference sequence). This CDR3 is CASSWREGSGYTF. DNA for the CDR3: TGTGCCAGCAGTTGGAGAGAAGGATCTGGCTACACCTTC.

This chain uses TRBV5-5 with TRBJ1-5; 8 bases align to TRBD1. Germline lookup yields CDR1 SGHKS and CDR2 YYEKEE (reference sequence). This CDR3 has 14 amino acids. J lost 7 bases, V lost 4 bases, and 7 bases had no gene match. This chain's CDR3 is CASSLTGVEQPQHF. Here the CDR3 DNA reads TGTGCCAGCAGCCTGACAGGGGTGGAACAGCCCCAGCATTTT.

J is TRBJ2-7 and V is TRBV14; D unresolved. Germline-derived CDR1 and CDR2 are SGHDN and FVKESK. Trimming removed 4 bases from V and 0 bases from J, with 10 bases in between. The CDR3 has 14 residues. The CDR3 reads CASSPELLSYEQYF. DNA of the CDR3: TGTGCCAGCAGCCCTGAATTACTCTCCTACGAGCAGTACTTC.

This clone was seen a few times. One end of the junction does not line up with germline, which may come from a read error. The chain combines TRBV7-7 with TRBJ2-5, with 13 bases matching TRBD2. CDR1 and CDR2 (germline): SSHAT, FNYEAQ (reference sequence). CDR3 length: 16 amino acids. CDR3 nucleotide sequence: TGTGCTAGCAGCCCACTAGCGGGGGGGATCCAAGAGACCCAGTACTTC. It yields the protein CASSPLAGGIQETQYF.

The chain couples TRBV28 to TRBJ2-7, with D possibly matching TRBD2 (5 bases). The CDR3 totals 15 residues. In germline, CDR1 is MDHEN, CDR2 SYDVKM. Trimming stripped 1 base from V and 2 bases from J, with 12 bases between. The CDR3 region has the DNA TGTGCCAGCAGTTTATTAGGACTTACCACCTACGAGCAGTACTTC. Protein sequence: CASSLLGLTTYEQYF.

The chain employs TRBV5-1 and TRBJ1-2, with 11 nucleotides matching TRBD1. The V segment lost 7 bases and the J segment 7 bases; nucleotides outside the gene matches: 3. This CDR3 is built from 12 residues. The germline V gene has CDR1 SGHRS and CDR2 YFSETQ. CDR3 DNA sequence: TGCGCCAGCGGACAGGGGGCTGGTGGCTACACCTTC. Encoded protein: CASGQGAGGYTF. Complete variable domain (other parts from reference TRBV5-1 and TRBJ1-2): KAGVTQTPRYLIKTRGQQVTLSCSPISGHRSVSWYQQTPGQGLQFLFEYFSETQRNKGNFPGRFSGRQFSNSRSEMNVSTLELGDSALYLCASGQGAGGYTFGSGTRLTVV.

The chain recombines TRBV5-4 with TRBJ1-2; a weak D match, TRBD1 (5 bases). Trimming shortened V by 0 bases and J by 5 bases, and 14 bases separated the two germline ends. Germline loops: CDR1 SGHNT, CDR2 YYREEE (reference sequence). The CDR3 has 15 residues. This chain's CDR3 is CASSLGGGGRYGYTF. CDR3 nucleotides: TGTGCCAGCAGCTTGGGGGGCGGGGGTAGGTATGGCTACACCTTC.

This clone was detected once. The rearrangement uses TRBV6-5 and TRBJ1-4; 8 nucleotides line up with TRBD1. CDR1 and CDR2 from the germline V gene are MNHEY and SVGAGI. Germline trimming cut 4 bases from V and 7 bases from J; bases unmatched to any gene: 5. This CDR3 contains 14 residues. CDR3 sequence: CASSWGDRREKLFF. The CDR3 DNA is TGTGCCAGCAGTTGGGGGGACAGGCGTGAAAAACTGTTTTTT.

The chain is built from TRBV7-6 and TRBJ1-2; TRBD1 aligns across 11 bases. CDR3 size: 19 residues. Germline V gives CDR1 SGHVS, CDR2 FNYEAQ. Trimming removed 3 bases from V and 6 bases from J; junction bases left unmatched: 18. The CDR3 region is CASSFGTPGQGVIRDGYTF. CDR3 in DNA: TGTGCCAGCAGCTTTGGGACCCCGGGACAGGGGGTGATTCGGGATGGCTACACCTTC.

This clone was observed a handful of times. The chain is built from TRBV13 and TRBJ2-1; no definite D call. This CDR3 has 15 amino acids. Germline V gene data show CDR1 as PRHDT and CDR2 as FYEKMQ (reference sequence). Trimming took 2 bases from V and 5 from J, leaving 13 bases between them. The CDR3 DNA reads TGTGCCAGCAGCTTAACGTCTAACACAGACAATGAGCAGTTCTTC. As protein: CASSLTSNTDNEQFF.

V and J are TRBV4-2 and TRBJ2-7, with 14 bases matching TRBD2. Unmatched junction bases numbered 4, after V lost 1 base and J lost 2 bases. Germline CDR1 is LGHNA and CDR2 is YNFKEQ. CDR3 length: 17 amino acids. The CDR3 loop reads CASSQGGLAGGAYEQYF. DNA of the CDR3: TGTGCCAGCAGCCAAGGAGGACTAGCGGGAGGAGCCTACGAGCAGTACTTC.

The rearrangement joins TRBV28 to TRBJ1-2; D not certain. The V end was cut by 5 bases, the J end by 8 bases, with 15 bases between. CDR1 and CDR2 from the germline V gene are MDHEN and SYDVKM. This CDR3 region has 13 residues. The CDR3 is CASSPSGSRGYTF. The CDR3, as DNA: TGTGCCAGCAGTCCTTCTGGGAGCCGGGGCTACACCTTC.

V and J are TRBV7-9 and TRBJ2-5, with D perhaps TRBD2 (6 bases). Trimming took off 5 bases at V and 3 bases at J, with 16 bases between the two ends. Per the germline V gene, CDR1 is SEHNR and CDR2 is FQNEAQ (reference sequence). This CDR3 is built from 15 residues. The CDR3 loop is CASSGVRGNEETQYF. The CDR3 bases are TGTGCCAGCAGCGGCGTCCGGGGGAACGAAGAGACCCAGTACTTC.

The CDR3 nucleotides read TGTGCCAGCAGTTTTTATCGGGGCGCCGACGGGTATTTT. It yields the protein CASSFYRGADGYF. This rearrangement joins TRBV27 to TRBJ2-3; D may correspond to TRBD1 or TRBD2 (5 bases each). In germline, CDR1 is MNHEY, CDR2 SMNVEV (reference sequence). V lost 3 bases and J lost 14, with 18 bases in between. This CDR3 region has 13 residues.

The rearrangement joins TRBV18 to TRBJ2-2; 9 bases fit TRBD1. This CDR3 is 15 amino acids long. V lost 8 bases, J lost 6 bases, and 10 bases stayed unmatched. The germline V gene has CDR1 KGHSH and CDR2 LQKENI. CDR3 protein: CASATGGVGPGELFF. In DNA, the CDR3 is TGTGCCAGCGCAACAGGGGGCGTAGGTCCCGGGGAGCTGTTTTTT.

This clone was observed a few times. The chain recombines TRBV9 with TRBJ1-1; D uncertain. Per germline, CDR1 SGDLS and CDR2 YYNGEE. This CDR3 has 13 amino acids. The V and J ends lost 0 bases and 8 bases respectively, with 11 bases between them. The CDR3 region has the DNA TGTGCCAGCAGCGTAGCTACGTGGAGGGAAGCTTTCTTT. Residues: CASSVATWREAFF. Looking up the rest from reference TRBV9 and TRBJ1-1 gives the full variable domain: DSGVTQTPKHLITATGQRVTLRCSPRSGDLSVYWYQQSLDQGLQFLIQYYNGEERAKGNILERFSAQQFPDLHSELNLSSLELGDSALYFCASSVATWREAFFGQGTRLTVV.

The chain joins TRBV28 to TRBJ2-7; either TRBD1 or TRBD2 may supply D (5 bases each). This CDR3 spans 15 amino acids. V shed 5 bases and J shed 3 bases, with 17 bases lying between them. Germline V gene lookup returns CDR1 MDHEN and CDR2 SYDVKM. The CDR3 is CASSLGLAGGYEQYF. The CDR3 nucleotides read TGTGCCAGCAGTCTGGGGCTAGCAGGAGGCTACGAGCAGTACTTC. Based on the CDR3 plus reference TRBV28 and TRBJ2-7, the full variable domain is DVKVTQSSRYLVKRTGEKVFLECVQDMDHENMFWYRQDPGLGLRLIYFSYDVKMKEKGDIPEGYSVSREKKERFSLILESASTNQTSMYLCASSLGLAGGYEQYFGPGTRLTVT.